This entry is about one TCR beta chain. Germline V gene lookup returns CDR1 SGHRS and CDR2 YFSETQ. The CDR3 has 15 amino acids. V lost 3 bases to trimming and J lost 3 bases; unmatched junction nucleotides: 3. These data are taken from a study of blood T cell repertoires in COVID-19. Here immunoSEQ multiplex PCR was the method, and the copy in TCRdb shows in-frame clones only, minus some. The sample shows 200,000 to 250,000 clones, less than 90% of them seen only once. Cohort placement rested on clinical history that participants reported themselves. This receptor was taken from a woman aged 50 to 65 in a cohort exposed to, infected with or recovered from COVID-19 (not recorded which). The V gene is TRBV5-1, the J gene TRBJ1-2; 12 bases are shared with TRBD1. Source material: PBMCs or T cells enriched from blood (not recorded which). CDR3 protein: CASSWGQGADYGYTF. CDR3 coding DNA: TGCGCCAGCAGCTGGGGACAGGGGGCAGACTATGGCTACACCTTC.